This T cell receptor (beta chain) is drawn from a study of cytomegalovirus exposure and HLA in healthy donors. General study findings and limits: The productive fraction for most TCR beta V segments was about 87% or about 30% in an earlier analysis. Available immune exposure information covered CMV serostatus only.

13 Jbeta primers and 60 Vbeta primers were used for the PCR. The data were produced by immunoSEQ multiplex PCR, yet TCRdb's version contains in-frame clones alone and is incomplete. The top ten clones hold approximately 0.8% of a sample with around 170,000 clones, roughly four fifths of them seen once. Germline CDR1 is MNHEY and CDR2 is SVGAGI. The J segment lost 3 bases and the V segment lost 10 bases, leaving 4 bases of the junction unmatched. There are 12 residues in the CDR3. Notes on this clone: The antigen remains unidentified.

Sequencing was carried out using PBMCs. This TCR came from a young woman in good health and CMV-seronegative. The rearrangement uses TRBV6-5 and TRBJ2-7; 9 nucleotides align to TRBD1. CDR3 region: CAKGTGYYEQYF. CDR3 sequence (DNA): TGTGCCAAAGGGACAGGGTACTACGAGCAGTACTTC.